A selection of T cell receptor beta chains follows, all from one sample in a study of Graves' ophthalmopathy and Graves' hyperthyroidism. A single record per CDR3 protein comes from TCRdb applying MiXCR to the multiplex PCR reads. The repertoire holds approximately 640,000 distinct CDR3 sequences, with over 40% as singletons. Material: peripheral blood. The receptors here all came from an adult man with Graves' ophthalmopathy. CDR3s include the opening cysteine and the closing phenylalanine or tryptophan. Each record gives: V gene, J gene, clone size, D gene, CDR3 protein, CDR3 DNA. The D gene is left open where the match is weak. Clone sizes are given selectively: once, few, many, or a class where the clone is expanded.

TRBV12-3/TRBV12-4	TRBJ1-2	many	TRBD1	CASSSQRDRPYGYTF	TGTGCCAGCAGTTCTCAACGGGACAGGCCTTATGGCTACACCTTC
TRBV27	TRBJ2-7	few	TRBD1	CASGTGTYEQYF	TGTGCCAGCGGGACAGGGACCTACGAGCAGTACTTC
TRBV11-2	TRBJ1-2	many	-	CASSLVGGDYGYTF	TGTGCCAGCAGCTTAGTCGGCGGCGACTATGGCTACACCTTC
TRBV25-1	TRBJ2-3	-	-	CASSEKGRSDTQYF	TGTGCCAGCAGTGAAAAAGGCCGTTCAGATACGCAGTATTTT
TRBV5-1	TRBJ2-7	-	-	CASSPDGTYEQYF	TGCGCCAGCAGCCCTGACGGGACCTACGAGCAGTACTTC
TRBV10-3	TRBJ1-5	-	-	CAISWGALQPQHF	TGTGCCATCAGTTGGGGGGCACTTCAGCCCCAGCATTTT
TRBV20-1	TRBJ2-6	few	TRBD1	CSAPDRGGSGANVLTF	TGCAGTGCTCCGGACAGGGGGGGTAGTGGGGCCAACGTCCTGACTTTC
TRBV10-3	TRBJ2-5	-	TRBD2	CAISEFGRETQYF	TGTGCCATCAGTGAGTTCGGGAGGGAGACCCAGTACTTC
TRBV5-1	TRBJ1-1	many	TRBD1	CASSLGPNRGNTEAFF	TGCGCCAGCAGCTTAGGGCCGAACAGGGGGAACACTGAAGCTTTCTTT
TRBV11-2	TRBJ2-7	-	-	CASSWRGQAYEQYF	TGTGCCAGCAGCTGGCGGGGGCAAGCCTACGAGCAGTACTTC
TRBV10-3	TRBJ2-7	-	-	CAIGGMYEQYF	TGTGCCATCGGGGGGATGTACGAGCAGTACTTC
TRBV30	TRBJ1-2	-	-	CAWSTAPNYGYTF	TGTGCCTGGAGTACCGCACCTAACTATGGCTACACCTTC
TRBV13	TRBJ1-4	-	TRBD1	CASSQVDRVDEKLFF	TGTGCCAGCAGCCAAGTGGACAGGGTGGATGAAAAACTGTTTTTT
TRBV5-1	TRBJ2-7	-	-	CASSFSGYEQCF	TGCGCCAGCAGCTTCTCGGGGTACGAGCAGTGCTTC
TRBV9	TRBJ1-6	-	-	CASSQDWWFGNSPLHF	TGTGCCAGCAGCCAAGATTGGTGGTTCGGAAATTCACCCCTCCACTTT
TRBV5-5	TRBJ2-7	-	TRBD1	CASSSEVGTGVSYEQYF	TGTGCCAGCAGCTCCGAGGTTGGGACAGGGGTCTCCTACGAGCAGTACTTC
TRBV14	TRBJ1-1	many	-	CASSQGRFPGTEAFF	TGTGCCAGCAGCCAAGGTCGCTTCCCTGGCACTGAAGCTTTCTTT
TRBV25-1	TRBJ2-2	-	-	CGQGDGTGELFF	TGTGGTCAGGGCGACGGCACCGGGGAGCTGTTTTTT
TRBV29-1	TRBJ2-5	many	-	CSATSGYQETQYF	TGCAGCGCCACCTCGGGATACCAAGAGACCCAGTACTTC
TRBV29-1	TRBJ1-2	many	TRBD1	CSFRDSINYGYTF	TGCAGCTTCCGGGACAGTATTAACTATGGCTACACCTTC
TRBV19	TRBJ2-7	once	-	CASSIWLNTGELYF	TGTGCCAGTAGTATCTGGCTGAACACCGGGGAGCTGTACTTC
TRBV5-1	TRBJ2-7	few	TRBD1	CASSFVLGQDYEQYF	TGCGCCAGCAGCTTCGTTCTAGGACAGGACTACGAGCAGTACTTC
TRBV2	TRBJ2-7	-	TRBD1	CASSAPGQGQEQYF	TGTGCCAGCAGTGCCCCGGGACAGGGCCAAGAGCAGTACTTC
TRBV20-1	TRBJ1-2	many	-	CSARGHARGYDYTF	TGCAGTGCTAGAGGCCATGCAAGGGGCTACGACTACACCTTC
TRBV25-1	TRBJ2-7	-	-	CASSYSKGDYEQYF	TGTGCCAGCAGTTACTCGAAGGGCGACTACGAGCAGTACTTC
TRBV14	TRBJ2-7	many	-	CASSQEARGGYEQYF	TGTGCCAGCAGCCAAGAGGCGAGGGGGGGCTACGAGCAGTACTTC
TRBV19	TRBJ1-2	many	-	CASSIAGTSNPYGYTF	TGTGCCAGTAGTATAGCCGGGACATCTAACCCCTATGGCTACACCTTC
TRBV5-6	TRBJ2-3	few	TRBD2	CASSLLLAGGEGTDTQYF	TGTGCCAGCAGCTTGCTCTTAGCGGGGGGGGAGGGCACAGATACGCAGTATTTT
TRBV27	TRBJ2-5	-	TRBD2	CASSSSGSPTLHKNF	TGTGCCAGCAGTTCTAGCGGGTCCCCTACCCTACACAAAAACTTC
TRBV6-1	TRBJ1-5	-	TRBD1	CASSAIGTGGAQPQHF	TGTGCCAGCAGTGCAATCGGGACAGGAGGGGCTCAGCCCCAGCATTTT
TRBV20-1	TRBJ1-5	-	TRBD1	CSAKGTGDSQPQHF	TGCAGTGCTAAGGGGACAGGGGATAGTCAGCCCCAGCATTTT
TRBV12-3/TRBV12-4	TRBJ2-1	-	TRBD2	CASSLRGTSGRAGNEQFF	TGTGCCAGCAGTTTAAGGGGTACTAGCGGGAGGGCCGGGAATGAGCAGTTCTTC
TRBV12-5	TRBJ1-6	many	TRBD1	CASGFGTGTSPLHF	TGTGCTAGTGGTTTCGGGACAGGGACCTCACCCCTCCACTTT
TRBV20-1	TRBJ1-2	-	TRBD1	CSARVLFRQGGGYTF	TGCAGTGCTAGAGTATTGTTCAGACAGGGAGGCGGCTACACCTTC
TRBV24-1	TRBJ1-4	-	-	CATKEGTETEKLFF	TGTGCCACCAAGGAGGGGACCGAGACTGAAAAACTGTTTTTT
TRBV29-1	TRBJ2-2	many	-	CSVERDGNTGELFF	TGCAGCGTTGAGCGCGATGGGAACACCGGGGAGCTGTTTTTT
TRBV20-1	TRBJ2-7	-	TRBD2	CSANRLLAGSYEQYF	TGCAGTGCTAACCGACTACTAGCGGGTTCCTACGAGCAGTACTTC
TRBV10-3	TRBJ1-5	-	-	CASSYGGPDQPQHF	TGTGCCAGCAGTTACGGAGGGCCGGATCAGCCCCAGCATTTT
TRBV2	TRBJ2-7	-	-	CASSATVISYEQYF	TGTGCCAGCAGCGCGACGGTTATATCCTACGAGCAGTACTTC
TRBV12-3/TRBV12-4	TRBJ2-7	-	-	CASSLGTHREEQYF	TGTGCCAGCAGTTTAGGCACCCATCGTGAGGAGCAGTACTTC
TRBV30	TRBJ2-7	once	-	CAWSGANEQYF	TGTGCCTGGAGTGGTGCCAACGAGCAGTACTTC
TRBV19	TRBJ1-1	many	-	CASTTDGLNTEAFF	TGTGCCAGTACCACGGACGGATTGAACACTGAAGCTTTCTTT
TRBV19	TRBJ1-5	-	-	CASSMITSNQPQHF	TGTGCCAGTAGTATGATAACTAGCAATCAGCCCCAGCATTTT
TRBV29-1	TRBJ2-3	-	-	CSVEDHPPAQYF	TGCAGCGTTGAAGATCACCCCCCAGCGCAGTATTTT
TRBV6-5	TRBJ1-2	many	-	CASSSPYTF	TGTGCCAGCAGTTCCCCCTACACCTTC
TRBV19	TRBJ1-1	many	-	CASSTTVSTEAFF	TGTGCCAGTAGTACGACGGTAAGCACTGAAGCTTTCTTT
TRBV29-1	TRBJ2-7	many	-	CSVGGTVKYEQYF	TGCAGCGTTGGAGGGACTGTTAAATACGAGCAGTACTTC
TRBV7-9	TRBJ1-2	many	-	CASSLVGHPVYGYTF	TGTGCCAGCAGCTTAGTGGGACACCCGGTGTATGGCTACACCTTC
TRBV6-6	TRBJ2-7	many	-	CASSYSNGFANEQYF	TGTGCCAGCAGTTACTCGAACGGGTTTGCCAACGAGCAGTACTTC
TRBV11-3	TRBJ2-2	few	TRBD2	CASSLPGLAGYTGELFF	TGTGCCAGCAGCTTACCGGGACTAGCGGGATACACCGGGGAGCTGTTTTTT
TRBV2	TRBJ2-5	few	TRBD2	CASSPTSGSETQYF	TGTGCCAGCAGTCCAACGAGCGGGAGCGAGACCCAGTACTTC
TRBV7-9	TRBJ1-1	many	TRBD1	CASSYRGLTEAFF	TGTGCCAGCAGCTACAGGGGGCTCACTGAAGCTTTCTTT
TRBV5-5	TRBJ1-2	-	TRBD1	CASSLQGQGLYGYTF	TGTGCCAGCAGCTTGCAGGGACAGGGATTATATGGCTACACCTTC
TRBV5-1	TRBJ2-7	many	-	CASSSVGSQGEYEQYF	TGCGCCAGCAGCTCCGTCGGGAGCCAGGGCGAATACGAGCAGTACTTC
TRBV11-1	TRBJ2-5	-	TRBD1	CASSHPGGRGPGTQYF	TGTGCCAGCAGCCACCCGGGCGGCAGGGGGCCTGGGACCCAGTACTTC
TRBV7-9	TRBJ2-2	many	-	CASSSGAGELFF	TGTGCCAGCAGCTCAGGCGCCGGGGAGCTGTTTTTT
TRBV12-3/TRBV12-4	TRBJ2-5	-	-	CASSLVGSNYETQYF	TGTGCCAGCAGTTTAGTGGGCTCGAACTACGAGACCCAGTACTTC